Reported below is one TCR beta chain. This sample also contains other DNA sequences that code for the same CDR3. PCR used 60 Vbeta primers and 13 Jbeta primers. The assay was immunoSEQ multiplex PCR, and TCRdb's table has in-frame clones only and misses some. Among 100,000 to 150,000 clones listed, approximately 74% were seen once. The data stem from a study of cytomegalovirus exposure and HLA in healthy donors. The TCR originated in a man in his forties in good health and CMV-seropositive. Sequencing was carried out using PBMCs.

The CDR3 spells CASSLGQGSYEQYF. CDR3 coding DNA: TGTGCCAGCAGTTTGGGACAGGGCTCCTACGAGCAGTACTTC. V usage is TRBV6-5 and J usage is TRBJ2-7; TRBD1 agrees at 9 bases. CDR3 length equals 14 residues. The ends lost 4 bases at V and 0 bases at J; junction bases unmatched: 1. CDR1 and CDR2 from the germline V gene are MNHEY and SVGAGI.